This is a list of T cell receptor beta chains from one sample in a study of T cells expressing NK-cell markers. For each CDR3 protein, TCRdb gives one entry from its re-call of the 5' RACE reads, without DNA. This repertoire includes 150,000 or so distinct CDR3 sequences. Sequencing used blood T cells: a sorted CD56 or NKG2C T cell subset, CD4+ or CD8+ T cells, or bulk PBMC T cells (not recorded which). These TCRs come from a woman aged 18-70 years in good health. The CDR3 runs from the conserved cysteine through the conserved F or W. Each record gives: J gene, V gene, CDR3 protein.

>TRBJ2-2|TRBV29-1
CSVGHTGELFF
>TRBJ1-4|TRBV9
CASSLSGTGSEKLFF
>TRBJ2-1|TRBV7-9
CAFRDSHNEQFF
>TRBJ1-1|TRBV6-6
CASNDPGDTEAFF
>TRBJ2-3|TRBV7-8
CASSLSIAQYF
>TRBJ2-5|TRBV5-1
CASSPGPARFRETQYF
>TRBJ1-4|TRBV12-3/TRBV12-4
CASSLSDANEKLFF
>TRBJ2-3|TRBV5-1
CASSLETGRQTDTQYF
>TRBJ2-7|TRBV12-3/TRBV12-4
CASSFAGQVYEQYF
>TRBJ1-1|TRBV15
CATSRGGQGGTEAFF
>TRBJ2-2|TRBV20-1
CSARGSGSWTGELFF
>TRBJ2-7|TRBV7-2
CASSPFSYEQYF
>TRBJ2-5|TRBV5-1
CASSPGGQGAQETQYF
>TRBJ2-1|TRBV23-1
CASSQLEVSGPPSSYNEQFF
>TRBJ1-1|TRBV5-1
CASSLQTGGAGTEAFF
>TRBJ2-1|TRBV28
CASNYGQGTSGSYEQFF
>TRBJ2-7|TRBV13
CASRPTSESYEQYF
>TRBJ1-3|TRBV12-3/TRBV12-4
CATKRGSAGNTIYF
>TRBJ1-2|TRBV5-6
CASSLRGGSNYGYTF
>TRBJ2-7|TRBV5-1
CASRSGPGAHAVSYEQYF
>TRBJ1-2|TRBV20-1
CSARDPSRGANYGYTF
>TRBJ1-2|TRBV18
CASSPSQTTNYGYTF
>TRBJ1-2|TRBV5-1
CASSPGTGTGYTF
>TRBJ2-1|TRBV7-3
CASSLSVSGYNEQFF
>TRBJ2-5|TRBV7-2
CASSRTGPSGTQYF
>TRBJ1-1|TRBV5-1
CASRGNRADTEAFF
>TRBJ2-3|TRBV7-8
CASSLGPSRSTDTQYF
>TRBJ2-2|TRBV20-1
CSGRQGNTGELFF
>TRBJ2-1|TRBV9
CASSVVGGPNNEQFF
>TRBJ2-3|TRBV20-1
CSALLMSGADTQYF